This T cell receptor (beta chain) stems from a study of early T cells in non-severe SARS-CoV-2 infection. Across the study: Investigators sequenced bulk RNA drawn from unsorted whole blood, and chains remained unpaired.

Each single cDNA molecule received a unique molecular identifier. MiXCR, applied by TCRdb to the 5' RACE reads, yields one record per CDR3 protein. The repertoire has 65,000 to 75,000 distinct CDR3 sequences, about 9.9% of them found once; the top ten carry 3% to 4%. There are many counts of this clonotype. The target antigen is unknown. Study results and limitations: VDJdb matching skewed toward anti-spike CD8 responses, missing private and CD4 specificities.

This CDR3 has 18 residues. V was pared by 1 base and J by 5 bases, with 15 bases of the junction left unmatched. The germline V gene encodes CDR1 DFQATT and CDR2 SNEGSKA (reference sequence). Sequencing was carried out using whole blood. The receptor was isolated from an adult who was a healthcare worker with PCR-confirmed SARS-CoV-2 infection or an uninfected control (not recorded which). The chain combines TRBV20-1 with TRBJ2-3; TRBD2 agrees at 10 bases. Here the CDR3 DNA reads TGCAGTGCTAGAGGGCTCCCCGGACTAGCGGCGCAAAGAGATACGCAGTATTTT. Translating gives CSARGLPGLAAQRDTQYF.